The source of this T cell receptor beta chain is a study of cytomegalovirus exposure and HLA in healthy donors. In the study overall: A previous analysis identified 100 million to 120 million unique TCR beta sequences derived from 180 million or so T cells. Notes on the study in general: There were several of the most significant clusters that appeared linked to common viral pathogens in a later analysis. It was likely that a cluster of highly shared sequence variants was a sequencing artifact.

PCR involved 60 Vbeta and 13 Jbeta primers. Produced via immunoSEQ multiplex PCR; TCRdb's table is partial and in-frame only. The data contain 45,000 to 70,000 clones, 70% to 85% of them singletons. Notes on this clone: Its antigen remains unknown.

CDR1 is SGHTA and CDR2 is FQGNSA in the germline V gene. The ends were cut back, 1 base at V and 3 bases at J, with 9 bases in the middle. The length of the CDR3 is 14 residues. This clonotype was sampled from a man younger than 45 in good health and CMV-seronegative. The genes are TRBV7-2 and TRBJ1-2; unclear D gene. The sample consisted of PBMCs. CDR3 coding DNA: TGTGCCAGCAGCTTAGAGACTCAATACTATGGCTACACCTTC. Protein product: CASSLETQYYGYTF.